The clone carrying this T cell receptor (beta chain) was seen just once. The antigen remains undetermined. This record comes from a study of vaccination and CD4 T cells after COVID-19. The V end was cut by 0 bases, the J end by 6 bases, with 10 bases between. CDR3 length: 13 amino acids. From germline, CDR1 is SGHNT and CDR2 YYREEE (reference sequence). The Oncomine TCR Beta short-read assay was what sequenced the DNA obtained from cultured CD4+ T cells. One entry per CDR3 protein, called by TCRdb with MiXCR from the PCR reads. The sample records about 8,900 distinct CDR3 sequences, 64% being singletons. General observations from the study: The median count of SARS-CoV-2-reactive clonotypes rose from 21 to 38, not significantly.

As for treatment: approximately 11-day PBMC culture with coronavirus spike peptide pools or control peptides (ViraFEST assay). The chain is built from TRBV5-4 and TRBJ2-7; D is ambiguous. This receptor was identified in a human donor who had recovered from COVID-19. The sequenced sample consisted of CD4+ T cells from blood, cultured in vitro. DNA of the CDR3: TGTGCCAGCAGCTTGGAAATAGGTCGCGAGCAGTACTTC. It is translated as CASSLEIGREQYF. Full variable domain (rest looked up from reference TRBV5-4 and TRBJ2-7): ETGVTQSPTHLIKTRGQQVTLRCSSQSGHNTVSWYQQALGQGPQFIFQYYREEENGRGNFPPRFSGLQFPNYSSELNVNALELDDSALYLCASSLEIGREQYFGPGTRLTVT.